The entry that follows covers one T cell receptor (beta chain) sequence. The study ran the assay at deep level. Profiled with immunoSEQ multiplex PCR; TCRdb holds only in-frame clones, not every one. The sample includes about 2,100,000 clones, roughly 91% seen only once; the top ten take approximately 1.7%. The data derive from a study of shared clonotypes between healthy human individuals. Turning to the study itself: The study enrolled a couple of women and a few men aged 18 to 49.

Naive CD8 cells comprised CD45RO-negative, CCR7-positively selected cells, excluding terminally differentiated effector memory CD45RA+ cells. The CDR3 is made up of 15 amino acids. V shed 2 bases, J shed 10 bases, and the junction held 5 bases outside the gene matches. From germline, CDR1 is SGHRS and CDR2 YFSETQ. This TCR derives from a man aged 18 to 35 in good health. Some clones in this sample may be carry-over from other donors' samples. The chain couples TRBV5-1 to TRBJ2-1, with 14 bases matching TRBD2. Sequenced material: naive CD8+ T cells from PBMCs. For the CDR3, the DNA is TGCGCCAGCAGCTTCTTGGGACTAGCGGGAGAAGAGCAGTTCTTC. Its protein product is CASSFLGLAGEEQFF.